These 32 T cell receptor beta chains were sequenced from one sample in a study of cytomegalovirus exposure and HLA in healthy donors listed by TCRdb under 2017. Preparation of the library involved the immunoSEQ multiplex PCR assay. For the multiplex PCR, a mixture combining 60 forward primers for TCR Vbeta segments and 13 reverse primers for TCR Jbeta segments was used. Held by TCRdb, this immuneACCESS table contains in-frame sequences only and omits some clones. Under half of the omission traces to an unresolved V gene where checked; the cause of the rest is unknown. Recorded for this sample are 120,000 or so clones; about 80% of them occurred a single time. The ten largest account for roughly 2% of the sample. Source material: PBMCs. The source of these receptors is a young man in good health and CMV-seronegative.

The rearrangement links TRBV18 to TRBJ1-4; D perhaps matches TRBD1 (5 bases). Per germline, CDR1 KGHSH and CDR2 LQKENI. V dropped 2 bases and J dropped 5 bases, with 18 bases sitting between them. This CDR3 region has 17 residues. CDR3 residues: CASSPNLEAGMNEKLFF. CDR3 DNA sequence: TGTGCCAGCTCACCAAATCTCGAGGCAGGGATGAATGAAAAACTGTTTTTT.

This rearrangement joins TRBV7-3 to TRBJ2-7; D is perhaps TRBD2 (6 bases). Germline CDR1 is SGHTA and CDR2 is FQGTGA. CDR3 length: 15 amino acids. V was pared by 2 bases and J by 5 bases, with 16 bases between. The CDR3 region is CASSLVLATLHEQYF. The DNA for the CDR3 is TGTGCCAGCAGCTTAGTCCTAGCGACCCTACACGAGCAGTACTTC. Complete variable domain (other parts from reference TRBV7-3 and TRBJ2-7): GAGVSQTPSNKVTEKGKYVELRCDPISGHTALYWYRQSLGQGPEFLIYFQGTGAADDSGLPNDRFFAVRPEGSVSTLKIQRTERGDSAVYLCASSLVLATLHEQYFGPGTRLTVT.

The J gene is TRBJ1-2, the V gene TRBV5-1; 9 nucleotides match TRBD1. Germline V gene sequence: CDR1 SGHRS, CDR2 YFSETQ. The V segment lost 5 bases and the J segment 3 bases; nucleotides outside the gene matches: 5. The CDR3 has 14 amino acids. CDR3 sequence (DNA): TGCGCCAGCAGTCTAGGACAGGGGCACTATGGCTACACCTTC. Protein: CASSLGQGHYGYTF.

Concerning this clone: A read error may account for a junction end that differs from germline. The chain has TRBV18 and TRBJ2-2; 7 nucleotides match TRBD1. CDR3 length: 16 amino acids. Germline loops: CDR1 KGHSH, CDR2 LQKENI. This CDR3 is CASSPVTGSNTGELFF. The CDR3, as DNA: TGTGCCAGCTCACCGGTGACAGGGTCGAATACCGGGGAGCTGTTTTTT.

The J gene is TRBJ2-3, the V gene TRBV5-6, with D possibly TRBD2 on 5 matching bases. The V and J ends lost 2 bases and 0 bases respectively, with 7 bases between them. CDR3 length equals 14 residues. Per germline, CDR1 SGHDT and CDR2 YYEEEE. In DNA, the CDR3 is TGTGCCAGCAGCTTTCCGGGGAGCACAGATACGCAGTATTTT. Residues: CASSFPGSTDTQYF.

The chain couples TRBV7-2 to TRBJ2-7, with TRBD1 matching over 7 bases. This CDR3 contains 13 residues. In germline, CDR1 is SGHTA, CDR2 FQGNSA. V lost 8 bases to trimming and J lost 7 bases; unmatched junction nucleotides: 11. In DNA form, the CDR3 reads TGTGCCAGCGGAGAAAGCAGGGGGTGGGAGCAGTACTTC. It specifies CASGESRGWEQYF.

The rearrangement uses TRBV18 and TRBJ1-1, with D tentatively TRBD1 (6 bases). V lost 3 bases to trimming and J lost 0 bases, with 17 bases between them. CDR3 size: 17 residues. Germline V gene data show CDR1 as KGHSH and CDR2 as LQKENI. The CDR3 nucleotides are TGTGCCAGCTCACCTAAAGGGGGGGTTGAAATGAACACTGAAGCTTTCTTT. It specifies CASSPKGGVEMNTEAFF.

This clone was counted once. The chain joins TRBV6-6 to TRBJ1-5, with 7 bases aligning to TRBD1. The CDR3 is 16 residues long. The ends lost 5 bases at V and 2 bases at J; junction bases unmatched: 9. In germline, CDR1 is MNHNY, CDR2 SVGAGI (reference sequence). The CDR3 bases are TGTGCCAGCAGTCCGACAGGGTCTCAGGGCAATCAGCCCCAGCATTTT. Protein sequence: CASSPTGSQGNQPQHF.

This chain connects TRBV7-9 to TRBJ2-5, with TRBD2 identical over 9 bases. The germline gives CDR1 SEHNR, CDR2 FQNEAQ (reference sequence). The CDR3 consists of 15 residues. J gave up 3 bases and V 5 bases, and 7 bases lay outside the gene matches. DNA for the CDR3: TGTGCCAGCAGCAGAACCATAGCGGGGGAAGAGACCCAGTACTTC. Encoded protein: CASSRTIAGEETQYF.

This chain joins TRBV25-1 and TRBJ1-2; D is undetermined. The CDR3 is 14 residues long. Trimming shortened V by 3 bases and J by 0 bases, and 8 bases separated the two germline ends. Germline CDR1 and CDR2: MGHDK and SYGVNS. CDR3 sequence reads: CASSDLLANYGYTF. For the CDR3, the DNA is TGTGCCAGCAGTGACCTATTAGCTAACTATGGCTACACCTTC.

The chain is built from TRBV7-9 and TRBJ1-5, with 7 bases identical to TRBD1. The V and J ends lost 1 base and 6 bases, in that order; junction bases with no gene match: 0. The CDR3 has 13 residues. CDR1 SEHNR and CDR2 FQNEAQ come from the germline V gene (reference sequence). CDR3 DNA sequence: TGTGCCAGCAGCTTAGAGGGGGCTCAGCCCCAGCATTTT. It translates to CASSLEGAQPQHF.

The rearrangement uses TRBV4-2 and TRBJ1-4; D is perhaps TRBD1 (6 bases). This CDR3 has 15 residues. Germline loops: CDR1 LGHNA, CDR2 YNFKEQ. Trimming stripped 4 bases from V and 8 bases from J, with 17 bases between. DNA for the CDR3: TGTGCCAGCAGCCCACCGGGCCCAACAGGGGAAAAACTGTTTTTT. Its translation is CASSPPGPTGEKLFF.

The rearrangement joins TRBV9 to TRBJ2-5, with TRBD2 as a possible D gene (5 bases). CDR3 length: 16 amino acids. Germline CDR1 and CDR2: SGDLS and YYNGEE. Trimming stripped 0 bases from V and 4 bases from J, with 16 bases between. CDR3 nucleotide sequence: TGTGCCAGCAGCGTAGGGGTCGGGGATGCGGCAGAGACCCAGTACTTC. Translating it yields CASSVGVGDAAETQYF.

The CDR3 coding sequence is TGTGCCAGCTCACTTACTTTACAGGGTACAGATACGCAGTATTTT. It yields the protein CASSLTLQGTDTQYF. The chain joins TRBV18 to TRBJ2-3; D might be TRBD1 (6 bases). The length of the CDR3 is 15 residues. Germline V gene lookup returns CDR1 KGHSH and CDR2 LQKENI. V was pared by 4 bases and J by 3 bases, with 14 bases between.

J is TRBJ2-7 and V is TRBV11-2, with 7 bases identical to TRBD1. V was pared by 5 bases and J by 6 bases, with 16 bases of the junction left unmatched. This CDR3 is 16 amino acids long. Germline CDR1 reads SGHAT; CDR2 reads FQNNGV. CDR3 sequence reads: CASSRTEGASFSEQYF. DNA of the CDR3: TGTGCCAGCAGCCGGACAGAGGGGGCTAGCTTTAGCGAGCAGTACTTC.

The chain recombines TRBV21-1 with TRBJ1-1; the table's D call, TRBD1, was not checked against the DNA. TRBV21-1 is described as a pseudogene. The CDR3 runs to 21 residues. CDR3 nucleotide sequence: TGTGCCAGCAGCAAATGGCCTCCCGACTCCCTACTGACAGGGATGAACACTGAAGCTTTCTTT. Translation: CASSKWPPDSLLTGMNTEAFF.

This chain connects TRBV9 to TRBJ2-3; 8 nucleotides align to TRBD1. Unmatched junction bases numbered 3, after V lost 3 bases and J lost 3 bases. The CDR3 is made up of 14 amino acids. Germline V CDR1 and CDR2: SGDLS, YYNGEE. The CDR3 bases are TGTGCCAGCAGCGCAGGGGGCTGGACAGATACGCAGTATTTT. Its protein product is CASSAGGWTDTQYF.

The chain recombines TRBV10-2 with TRBJ1-6, with TRBD1 matching over 7 bases. CDR1 WSHSY and CDR2 SAAADI come from the germline V gene. The CDR3 is 15 residues long. J was trimmed by 2 bases and V by 4 bases; bases with no gene match: 2. CDR3 region: CASSVGQAYNSPLHF. The DNA of the CDR3 is TGCGCCAGCAGTGTTGGACAGGCCTATAATTCACCCCTCCACTTT.

This sequence joins TRBV25-1 and TRBJ1-2; 8 nucleotides match TRBD1. J gave up 8 bases and V 5 bases, and 13 bases lay outside the gene matches. The CDR3 has 15 amino acids. Germline CDR1 is MGHDK and CDR2 is SYGVNS. CDR3 sequence: CASSSSRGLRRGYTF. The CDR3 DNA reads TGTGCCAGCAGTAGTAGCAGGGGGCTTAGGCGAGGCTACACCTTC.

V usage is TRBV4-2 and J usage is TRBJ2-3; 9 nucleotides line up with TRBD2. Germline CDR1 and CDR2: LGHNA and YNFKEQ. CDR3 size: 17 residues. V trimming: 0 bases; J trimming: 1 base; junction bases outside the gene matches: 5. As DNA, the CDR3 is TGTGCCAGCAGCCAAGAACCTAGCGGGGTGGGCACAGATACGCAGTATTTT. Its translation: CASSQEPSGVGTDTQYF.

V and J are TRBV29-1 and TRBJ1-2; no definite D call. The V gene's germline CDR1 is SQVTM and CDR2 ANQGSEA. This CDR3 spans 13 amino acids. V lost 1 base and J lost 6, with 12 bases in between. DNA of the CDR3: TGCAGCGTTGAAGCGCGGGTGGGGAATGGCTACACCTTC. Its protein product is CSVEARVGNGYTF.

V usage is TRBV29-1 and J usage is TRBJ2-4, with a tentative D call TRBD2 (5 bases). In germline, CDR1 is SQVTM, CDR2 ANQGSEA. The CDR3 loop spans 14 amino acids. Trimming pared 7 bases from V and 2 bases from J, leaving 15 bases between. CDR3 in DNA: TGCAGCGATCCTGAGCGGCCGACCAAAAACATTCAGTACTTC. Its translation: CSDPERPTKNIQYF.

The chain carries TRBV11-2 and TRBJ2-1, with a tentative D call TRBD1 (6 bases). The CDR3 has 16 residues. V was cut by 2 bases and J by 2 bases, with 13 bases left in between. Germline values: CDR1 SGHAT, CDR2 FQNNGV. The CDR3 region is CASSLRQGSPYNEQFF. In DNA, the CDR3 is TGTGCCAGCAGCTTAAGGCAGGGGAGCCCCTACAATGAGCAGTTCTTC. Combining the CDR3 with reference TRBV11-2 and TRBJ2-1 gives the whole variable domain EAGVAQSPRYKIIEKRQSVAFWCNPISGHATLYWYQQILGQGPKLLIQFQNNGVVDDSQLPKDRFSAERLKGVDSTLKIQPAKLEDSAVYLCASSLRQGSPYNEQFFGPGTRLTVL.

The sample holds a few counts of this clone. This rearrangement joins TRBV7-9 to TRBJ2-7, with 7 bases lining up with TRBD1. CDR1 is SEHNR and CDR2 is FQNEAQ in the germline V gene (reference sequence). Unmatched junction bases numbered 10, after V lost 5 bases and J lost 0 bases. The CDR3 sequence is 16 residues long. CDR3 sequence (DNA): TGTGCCAGCAGCACCCCCGCCGGGACAGTCTCCTACGAGCAGTACTTC. Amino acids: CASSTPAGTVSYEQYF.

This chain connects TRBV2 to TRBJ2-1; tentatively, D is TRBD1 (5 bases). Trimming pared 3 bases from V and 8 bases from J, leaving 11 bases between. There are 13 residues in the CDR3. The germline gives CDR1 SNHLY, CDR2 FYNNEI. CDR3 in amino acids: CASSEGPWDEQFF. CDR3 bases: TGTGCCAGCAGTGAGGGGCCATGGGATGAGCAGTTCTTC.

V gene TRBV27 combines with J gene TRBJ2-1; TRBD2 aligns across 14 bases. The J segment lost 10 bases and the V segment lost 8 bases, leaving 7 bases of the junction unmatched. Germline V gene sequence: CDR1 MNHEY, CDR2 SMNVEV (reference sequence). There are 14 residues in the CDR3. The CDR3 sequence is CASRPGTSGGEQFF. The CDR3 nucleotides are TGTGCCAGCCGCCCCGGGACTAGCGGGGGCGAGCAGTTCTTC.

This clone has just a few counts. V and J are TRBV7-9 and TRBJ2-2, with a weak D call TRBD2 (6 bases). CDR3 size: 15 residues. Trimming removed 5 bases from V and 5 bases from J, with 15 bases in between. Germline V CDR1 and CDR2: SEHNR, FQNEAQ (reference sequence). The CDR3 DNA follows: TGTGCCAGCAGCCCAACCTACCGGGGGACCGGGGAGCTGTTTTTT. It encodes CASSPTYRGTGELFF. The full variable domain, in which reference TRBV7-9 and TRBJ2-2 provide the parts outside the CDR3, is DTGVSQNPRHKITKRGQNVTFRCDPISEHNRLYWYRQTLGQGPEFLTYFQNEAQLEKSRLLSDRFSAERPKGSFSTLEIQRTEQGDSAMYLCASSPTYRGTGELFFGEGSRLTVL.

The chain is built from TRBV4-2 and TRBJ2-1; 8 bases are a match to TRBD2. This CDR3 region has 16 residues. Germline CDR1 LGHNA, CDR2 YNFKEQ. J lost 7 bases, V lost 0 bases, and 8 bases had no gene match. CDR3 region: CASSQDQRGSGNEQFF. The CDR3 nucleotides read TGTGCCAGCAGCCAAGACCAGCGGGGGTCCGGGAATGAGCAGTTCTTC.

The chain joins TRBV19 to TRBJ2-7, with D uncertain. The V gene's germline CDR1 is LNHDA and CDR2 SQIVND (reference sequence). Trimming removed 3 bases at V and 0 bases at J, with 12 bases between. This CDR3 is built from 15 residues. CDR3 in amino acids: CASSIIAESSYEQYF. The CDR3 DNA reads as TGTGCCAGTAGTATTATTGCGGAGAGCTCCTACGAGCAGTACTTC.

The chain couples TRBV2 to TRBJ2-1; TRBD2 aligns across 9 bases. The ends lost 5 bases at V and 6 bases at J; junction bases unmatched: 8. The CDR3 is 15 amino acids. Germline loops: CDR1 SNHLY, CDR2 FYNNEI. The CDR3 sequence: CASSPEGLASNEQFF. The DNA of the CDR3 is TGTGCCAGCAGTCCGGAGGGACTAGCTTCCAATGAGCAGTTCTTC.

The CDR3 bases are TGTGCCAGCAGCTTAGCCGGGGGCACAGATACGCAGTATTTT. Its protein product is CASSLAGGTDTQYF. The V call is TRBV7-9, the J call TRBJ2-3, with D tentatively TRBD2 (5 bases). This CDR3 has 14 residues. V gave up 0 bases and J gave up 1 base, with 5 bases separating them. Germline values: CDR1 SEHNR, CDR2 FQNEAQ (reference sequence).

This clone was counted between two and nine times. The CDR3 spells CASSHGLAGGPYKATQYF. The CDR3 region has the DNA TGTGCCAGCAGCCACGGACTAGCGGGGGGGCCTTACAAGGCTACGCAGTATTTT. This chain connects TRBV13 to TRBJ2-3, with 15 bases lining up with TRBD2. With V trimmed by 5 bases and J by 8 bases, 14 bases remained unmatched. Germline values: CDR1 PRHDT, CDR2 FYEKMQ (reference sequence). This CDR3 has 18 residues.